This is a list of T cell receptor beta chains from one sample in a study of T cells in Graves' hyperthyroidism and ophthalmopathy. TCRdb passed the multiplex PCR reads through MiXCR, listing each CDR3 protein once. The sample consists of 530,000 or so distinct CDR3 sequences, 46% of them appearing once. Sequencing was carried out using peripheral blood or thyroid tissue (not recorded which). The receptors were gathered from a woman between 18 and 30 years old with Graves' hyperthyroidism. The CDR3 runs from the conserved cysteine through the conserved F or W. Each record gives: CDR3 protein, CDR3 DNA, D gene, clone size, J gene, CDR3 length, V gene. A D gene is named only where the DNA matches it firmly. Clone size, where shown, is once, few, many, or a class for clones that have expanded.

CATRLGGGYTF	TGTGCAACCAGGTTAGGGGGAGGCTACACCTTC	.	.	TRBJ1-2	11	TRBV6-1
CASSSGQGGYTF	TGCGCCAGCAGCTCGGGACAGGGTGGCTACACCTTC	TRBD1	many	TRBJ1-2	12	TRBV5-1
CASSKRTGTGVSPLHF	TGTGCCAGCAGCAAAAGGACCGGGACAGGGGTCTCACCCCTCCACTTT	TRBD1	many	TRBJ1-6	16	TRBV14
CASSLATGQGFGQPQHF	TGTGCCAGCAGTTTAGCGACGGGACAGGGATTTGGTCAGCCCCAGCATTTT	TRBD1	many	TRBJ1-5	17	TRBV12-3/TRBV12-4
CSAPLVTSPTYEQYF	TGCAGTGCCCCGCTAGTTACCTCCCCGACCTACGAGCAGTACTTC	.	many	TRBJ2-7	15	TRBV20-1
CASSTLRFQETQYF	TGTGCCAGTAGTACTCTCAGGTTCCAAGAGACCCAGTACTTC	.	many	TRBJ2-5	14	TRBV19
CASSSRTSGTQLGYTF	TGTGCCAGCAGCTCACGGACTAGCGGGACTCAGTTGGGCTACACCTTC	.	.	TRBJ1-2	16	TRBV7-9
CASSVDGSGQGSYGYTF	TGCGCCAGCAGCGTTGATGGTTCTGGGCAGGGAAGCTATGGCTACACCTTC	.	once	TRBJ1-2	17	TRBV5-1
CATSDLGQDGYTF	TGTGCCACCAGTGATTTGGGACAGGATGGCTACACCTTC	TRBD1	.	TRBJ1-2	13	TRBV24-1
CASSLVGTGVYQETQYF	TGTGCCAGCAGCTTAGTAGGGACGGGAGTTTACCAAGAGACCCAGTACTTC	.	many	TRBJ2-5	17	TRBV7-2
CSARPISGTGQETQYF	TGCAGTGCTAGACCTATTTCCGGGACAGGCCAAGAGACCCAGTACTTC	TRBD1	few	TRBJ2-5	16	TRBV20-1
CASSEAPRIQETQYF	TGTGCCAGCAGTGAGGCGCCCCGTATCCAAGAGACCCAGTACTTC	.	.	TRBJ2-5	15	TRBV25-1
CASSGGQGSTGELFF	TGTGCCAGCAGTGGGGGACAGGGGAGCACCGGGGAGCTGTTTTTT	TRBD1	.	TRBJ2-2	15	TRBV27
CASIISGRAETQYF	TGTGCCAGCATCATTAGCGGGAGGGCAGAGACCCAGTACTTC	TRBD2	many	TRBJ2-5	14	TRBV27
CSATGGGGQPQHF	TGCAGTGCTACGGGAGGGGGTGGTCAGCCCCAGCATTTT	.	.	TRBJ1-5	13	TRBV20-1
CASSSLGTSGRASTQYF	TGTGCCAGCAGTTCTCTGGGGACTAGCGGGAGGGCCAGTACGCAGTATTTT	TRBD2	.	TRBJ2-3	17	TRBV6-2/TRBV6-3
CATSARVWARETQYF	TGTGCCACCAGTGCTAGAGTGTGGGCGCGGGAGACCCAGTACTTC	.	.	TRBJ2-5	15	TRBV24-1
CASSIWRNQETQYF	TGTGCCAGTAGTATTTGGCGGAACCAAGAGACCCAGTACTTC	.	.	TRBJ2-5	14	TRBV19
CASSPHDRGRIGEQYF	TGTGCCAGCAGCCCTCACGACAGAGGGAGAATCGGCGAGCAGTACTTC	.	many	TRBJ2-7	16	TRBV11-3
CSVDTLSPEAFF	TGCAGCGTTGACACCCTGAGCCCTGAAGCTTTCTTT	.	.	TRBJ1-1	12	TRBV29-1
CSVVLGTGGDQPQHF	TGCAGCGTTGTATTAGGTACAGGGGGCGACCAGCCCCAGCATTTT	TRBD1	many	TRBJ1-5	15	TRBV29-1
CASSVDVEGPYEQYF	TGTGCCAGCAGCGTAGATGTGGAGGGGCCGTACGAGCAGTACTTC	.	few	TRBJ2-7	15	TRBV9
CATSDLQMGENYNEQFF	TGTGCCACCAGTGATTTGCAAATGGGGGAGAACTACAATGAGCAGTTCTTT	.	once	TRBJ1-1	17	TRBV24-1
CSASSGTEGPTEAFF	TGCAGTGCTAGCAGCGGGACAGAGGGTCCTACTGAAGCTTTCTTT	TRBD1	.	TRBJ1-1	15	TRBV20-1
CASSSGVGQPQHF	TGTGCCAGCAGCTCCGGGGTTGGTCAGCCCCAGCATTTT	.	many	TRBJ1-5	13	TRBV7-9
CASTPTGYCGELFF	TGTGCCAGCACCCCGACAGGGTATTGCGGGGAGCTGTTTTTT	TRBD1	many	TRBJ2-2	14	TRBV7-4
CASSEAELGETQYF	TGTGCCAGCAGTGAAGCGGAGTTGGGGGAGACCCAGTACTTC	.	.	TRBJ2-5	14	TRBV6-1
CSASSITNTGELFF	TGCAGTGCTAGCTCTATCACTAACACCGGGGAGCTGTTTTTT	.	many	TRBJ2-2	14	TRBV20-1
CASSPTGLVDTIYF	TGTGCCAGCAGCCCCACAGGGCTGGTAGACACCATATATTTT	.	.	TRBJ1-3	14	TRBV12-3/TRBV12-4
CASSSKGGGTRSGANVLTF	TGTGCCAGCAGCTCAAAGGGGGGCGGAACCCGATCTGGGGCCAACGTCCTGACTTTC	.	.	TRBJ2-6	19	TRBV11-3
CASSKPGQPNEKLFF	TGCGCCAGCAGCAAACCGGGACAGCCTAATGAAAAACTGTTTTTT	TRBD1	.	TRBJ1-4	15	TRBV5-1
CASSRTGSGYGYTF	TGTGCCAGCAGCAGGACAGGGAGTGGGTATGGCTACACCTTC	TRBD1	many	TRBJ1-2	14	TRBV2
CASSSTSGQETQYF	TGTGCTAGCAGCTCGACTAGCGGACAAGAGACCCAGTACTTC	TRBD2	many	TRBJ2-5	14	TRBV6-6
CASSELFGQGAIEQYF	TGTGCCAGCAGTGAATTGTTTGGACAGGGGGCGATCGAGCAGTACTTC	TRBD1	many	TRBJ2-7	16	TRBV2
CSASAPYSGSYEQYF	TGCAGTGCTAGCGCCCCGTATAGCGGCTCCTACGAGCAGTACTTC	.	many	TRBJ2-7	15	TRBV20-1
CSASGKPGQGALPNSPLHF	TGCAGTGCTAGCGGGAAACCGGGACAGGGGGCCTTACCTAATTCACCCCTCCACTTT	TRBD1	many	TRBJ1-6	19	TRBV20-1
CASSLELGRDEQETQYF	TGTGCCAGCAGCTTAGAACTCGGGAGGGATGAGCAAGAGACCCAGTACTTC	TRBD2	.	TRBJ2-5	17	TRBV7-8
CASSLSGVDGELFF	TGTGCCAGCAGTTTGTCGGGGGTGGACGGGGAGCTGTTTTTT	.	many	TRBJ2-2	14	TRBV12-3/TRBV12-4
CASSTRDGGSHEQYF	TGTGCCAGCAGTACCCGGGACGGTGGCTCCCACGAGCAGTACTTC	.	many	TRBJ2-7	15	TRBV27
CATSPADRNYGYTF	TGTGCCACCAGTCCCGCGGACAGAAACTATGGCTACACCTTC	.	many	TRBJ1-2	14	TRBV24-1
CASSLGRSTSGTSYEQYF	TGTGCCAGCAGCTTAGGGCGGTCGACTAGCGGAACCTCCTACGAGCAGTACTTC	TRBD2	many	TRBJ2-7	18	TRBV11-2
CSVGPRAYGYTF	TGCAGCGTCGGCCCCAGGGCGTATGGCTACACCTTC	.	.	TRBJ1-2	12	TRBV29-1
CSVGGPSYEQYF	TGCAGCGTTGGAGGGCCGTCCTACGAGCAGTACTTC	.	many	TRBJ2-7	12	TRBV29-1
CASSATGEYYGYTF	TGTGCCAGCAGTGCAACAGGGGAGTACTATGGCTACACCTTC	TRBD1	.	TRBJ1-2	14	TRBV2
CASIERFDSPLHF	TGTGCCAGCATCGAAAGATTTGATTCACCCCTCCACTTT	.	many	TRBJ1-6	13	TRBV2
CASSMLQGANVLTF	TGTGCCAGCAGTATGCTACAGGGGGCCAACGTCCTGACTTTC	.	.	TRBJ2-6	14	TRBV6-6
CATAGQGGNQPQHF	TGTGCCACCGCGGGACAGGGTGGCAATCAGCCCCAGCATTTT	TRBD1	.	TRBJ1-5	14	TRBV24-1
CASRVAGPQETQYF	TGTGCCAGCAGGGTAGCGGGACCCCAAGAGACCCAGTACTTC	TRBD2	many	TRBJ2-5	14	TRBV2
CASSLNPHGPRIRELFF	TGTGCCAGCAGCCTAAATCCCCACGGGCCCAGAATCCGGGAGCTGTTTTTT	.	few	TRBJ2-2	17	TRBV7-3
CSVAGATEAFF	TGCAGCGTAGCCGGGGCCACTGAAGCTTTCTTT	.	.	TRBJ1-1	11	TRBV29-1
CSARGGPTSGSLWEQYF	TGCAGTGCTAGAGGGGGCCCGACTAGCGGGAGTCTTTGGGAGCAGTACTTC	TRBD2	.	TRBJ2-7	17	TRBV20-1
CSARDSGRRGQPQHF	TGCAGTGCTAGAGATTCGGGGCGGAGGGGTCAGCCCCAGCATTTT	.	many	TRBJ1-5	15	TRBV20-1
CASSLVQGDTEQYF	TGTGCCAGCAGCTTAGTACAGGGGGACACCGAGCAGTACTTC	TRBD1	.	TRBJ2-7	14	TRBV7-2
CATSDSRPWGDGATQYF	TGTGCCACCAGTGATTCCCGTCCTTGGGGGGACGGTGCGACCCAGTACTTC	.	.	TRBJ2-5	17	TRBV24-1
CASSQDIRETEAFF	TGCGCCAGCAGCCAAGATATCAGGGAAACTGAAGCTTTCTTT	.	many	TRBJ1-1	14	TRBV4-1
CSASGGASGRAFGYQETQYF	TGCAGTGCTAGCGGGGGGGCTAGCGGGAGGGCCTTTGGGTACCAAGAGACCCAGTACTTC	TRBD2	.	TRBJ2-5	20	TRBV20-1
CAWGRYDGYTF	TGTGCCTGGGGGCGGTATGATGGCTACACCTTC	.	few	TRBJ1-2	11	TRBV30
CATSREGTDTQYF	TGTGCCACCAGCAGAGAAGGCACAGATACGCAGTATTTT	.	once	TRBJ2-3	13	TRBV15
CASTFSGETQYF	TGTGCCAGCACCTTCTCGGGAGAGACCCAGTACTTC	.	many	TRBJ2-5	12	TRBV11-3